The 27 T cell receptor beta chains below all came from one sample that was sequenced in a study of shared clonotypes between healthy human individuals. The data were produced by immunoSEQ multiplex PCR, yet TCRdb's version contains in-frame clones alone and is incomplete. Here the sample spans around 560,000 clones, roughly 96% being singletons. CD45RO-negative, CCR7-selected cells formed the naive CD8 fraction, which excluded terminally differentiated effector memory CD45RA+ cells. Sequencing was carried out using naive CD8+ T cells sorted from blood. These receptors came from a woman between 25 and 40 years old in good health.

The V gene is TRBV9, the J gene TRBJ2-1; TRBD2 matches 12 bases. The J segment lost 0 bases and the V segment lost 4 bases, leaving 11 bases of the junction unmatched. There are 19 residues in the CDR3. Looked up from germline, CDR1 is SGDLS and CDR2 is YYNGEE. The CDR3 DNA reads as TGTGCCAGCAGCCCGAGACTAGCGGGGGCCCTGATCTCCTACAATGAGCAGTTCTTC. It encodes CASSPRLAGALISYNEQFF.

This chain connects TRBV7-9 to TRBJ1-1, with D unresolved. This CDR3 contains 12 residues. Germline CDR1 is SEHNR and CDR2 is FQNEAQ (reference sequence). Trimming left V 5 bases short and J 3 bases short, with 7 bases between. DNA of the CDR3: TGTGCCAGCAGCAAACCTGACACTGAAGCTTTCTTT. Translating it yields CASSKPDTEAFF.

To note about this clone: The identical CDR3 is also encoded by other nucleotide sequences in the sample. The chain uses TRBV5-4 and TRBJ2-7; D gene ambiguous. The CDR3 has 14 amino acids. With 2 bases removed from V and 2 bases from J, the gap between germline ends came to 11 bases. The germline gives CDR1 SGHNT, CDR2 YYREEE (reference sequence). CDR3 sequence: CASSLGDTTYEQYF. Written as DNA, the CDR3 is TGTGCCAGCAGCTTAGGTGACACCACCTACGAGCAGTACTTC.

The chain combines TRBV7-8 with TRBJ1-1; TRBD1 matches 9 bases. The CDR3 covers 18 residues. Germline loops: CDR1 SGHVS, CDR2 FQNEAQ. The V and J ends lost 3 bases and 1 base, in that order; junction bases with no gene match: 12. This chain's CDR3 is CASSFGGQGRNENTEAFF. The CDR3 DNA sequence: TGTGCCAGCAGCTTTGGGGGACAGGGCCGAAACGAGAACACTGAAGCTTTCTTT.

V usage is TRBV25-1 and J usage is TRBJ2-3; D is possibly TRBD2 (5 bases). The V gene's germline CDR1 is MGHDK and CDR2 SYGVNS. The CDR3 runs 15 residues. Trimming stripped 10 bases from V and 3 bases from J, with 20 bases between. The chain's CDR3 is CATNLGTSGTDTQYF. CDR3 bases: TGTGCCACCAACCTCGGCACTTCGGGGACAGATACGCAGTATTTT.

The genes are TRBV6-1 and TRBJ2-7; D unresolved. The CDR3 runs 13 residues. Trimming removed 2 bases from V and 0 bases from J, with 5 bases in between. The germline V gene has CDR1 MNHNS and CDR2 SASEGT. The CDR3 is CASSELSSYEQYF. In DNA form, the CDR3 reads TGTGCCAGCAGTGAATTGAGCTCCTACGAGCAGTACTTC.

The chain combines TRBV2 with TRBJ2-7, with D perhaps assigned TRBD1 or TRBD2 (6 bases each). Between the trimmed V and J ends, which lost 11 bases and 3 bases, there was a span of 17 bases. Per the germline V gene, CDR1 is SNHLY and CDR2 is FYNNEI. The CDR3 is made up of 13 amino acids. This CDR3 reads CAAVGGSRYEQYF. CDR3 in DNA: TGTGCCGCGGTGGGGGGCAGCCGCTACGAGCAGTACTTC.

This clone was seen a single time. V and J are TRBV6-5 and TRBJ1-1; D uncertain. V lost 7 bases and J lost 0, with 12 bases in between. The CDR3 contains 14 residues. From germline, CDR1 is MNHEY and CDR2 SVGAGI. This CDR3 reads CASNTGPLNTEAFF. The CDR3 DNA sequence: TGTGCCAGCAATACCGGGCCTTTGAACACTGAAGCTTTCTTT.

The J gene is TRBJ2-7, the V gene TRBV10-2, with a tentative D call TRBD1 (6 bases). The CDR3 runs to 15 residues. Germline V lookup: CDR1 WSHSY, CDR2 SAAADI. Trimming stripped 1 base from V and 5 bases from J, with 15 bases between. The CDR3 nucleotides read TGCGCCAGCAGTGAGTTACTCGGGACAAGAAACGAGCAGTACTTC. This translates into CASSELLGTRNEQYF.

This clone occurred once. The chain combines TRBV11-2 with TRBJ1-1, with D uncertain. Germline CDR1 SGHAT, CDR2 FQNNGV. This CDR3 is built from 17 residues. V was pared by 3 bases and J by 1 base, with 18 bases between. In nucleotides, the CDR3 is TGTGCCAGCAGCTTCCTCCGGGAGAACGATGGGAACACTGAAGCTTTCTTT. Amino acid sequence: CASSFLRENDGNTEAFF.

V and J are TRBV7-9 and TRBJ1-1; a possible D gene is TRBD1 (5 bases). Trimming left V 1 base short and J 5 bases short, with 20 bases between. The germline V gene has CDR1 SEHNR and CDR2 FQNEAQ (reference sequence). The CDR3 consists of 17 residues. CDR3 sequence (DNA): TGTGCCAGCAGCTTAGTGGGGGGGATTTCGGCAGAGACTGAAGCTTTCTTT. Translated, it gives CASSLVGGISAETEAFF.

The sample holds one count of this clone. V gene TRBV7-9 combines with J gene TRBJ1-1; 9 nucleotides match TRBD1. V shed 5 bases and J 5 bases; nucleotides not matched to a gene: 12. From germline, CDR1 is SEHNR and CDR2 FQNEAQ (reference sequence). There are 16 residues in the CDR3. In nucleotides, the CDR3 is TGTGCCAGCAGCGGTTTATACGGGACAGGGAATACTGAAGCTTTCTTT. Amino acid sequence: CASSGLYGTGNTEAFF.

The chain carries TRBV19 and TRBJ2-2; no definite D call. The ends were cut back, 3 bases at V and 0 bases at J, with 5 bases in the middle. There are 14 residues in the CDR3. Per the germline V gene, CDR1 is LNHDA and CDR2 is SQIVND (reference sequence). In DNA, the CDR3 is TGTGCCAGTAGTATGGTCACGAACACCGGGGAGCTGTTTTTT. This gives the protein CASSMVTNTGELFF.

The rearrangement links TRBV7-2 to TRBJ2-2; TRBD2 is a possible D gene (6 bases). Germline V lookup: CDR1 SGHTA, CDR2 FQGNSA. V lost 0 bases and J 6 bases, leaving 17 bases between the germline ends. The CDR3 sequence is 17 residues long. The CDR3 DNA sequence: TGTGCCAGCAGCTTAGCGCTTGCGGGAACGGTTGCCGGGGAGCTGTTTTTT. It encodes CASSLALAGTVAGELFF.

The V and J genes are TRBV6-6 and TRBJ1-1; D gene ambiguous. The CDR3 has 14 residues. CDR1 is MNHNY and CDR2 is SVGAGI in the germline V gene (reference sequence). Trimming removed 2 bases from V and 3 bases from J, with 10 bases in between. CDR3 sequence reads: CASSYEVVDTEAFF. The CDR3 DNA sequence: TGTGCCAGCAGTTACGAGGTAGTGGACACTGAAGCTTTCTTT.

V is TRBV10-2 and J is TRBJ1-2, with 8 positions matching TRBD1. The CDR3 extends over 16 amino acids. Germline lookup yields CDR1 WSHSY and CDR2 SAAADI. Trimming took 2 bases from V and 8 from J; bases not matched to a gene: 13. CDR3 DNA: TGCGCCAGCAGTGAGCCGCCCGGGACAGGTGCTAGGGGCTACACCTTC. Residues: CASSEPPGTGARGYTF.

A few counts support this clone. The rearrangement links TRBV7-9 to TRBJ2-7; 8 nucleotides agree with TRBD2. The germline CDR1 and CDR2 sequences are SEHNR and FQNEAQ (reference sequence). The CDR3 has 13 residues. After removal of 8 bases from V and 5 bases from J, the junction contained 8 bases not matched to a gene. The CDR3 region is CASANGRANEQYF. The CDR3 DNA is TGTGCCAGCGCGAACGGGAGGGCCAACGAGCAGTACTTC.

V and J are TRBV7-2 and TRBJ1-2; 9 bases fit TRBD1. The CDR3 loop spans 16 amino acids. CDR1 SGHTA and CDR2 FQGNSA come from the germline V gene. Unmatched junction bases numbered 14, after V lost 5 bases and J lost 7 bases. As DNA, the CDR3 is TGTGCCAGCAGCAAGAAGACAGGGGGTCATCTTCGTGGCTACACCTTC. It yields the protein CASSKKTGGHLRGYTF.

The chain uses TRBV16 and TRBJ2-1; TRBD2 agrees at 9 bases. The CDR3 sequence is 19 residues long. Germline V CDR1 and CDR2: KGHSY, FQNENV. The ends lost 3 bases at V and 4 bases at J; junction bases unmatched: 16. The CDR3 region is CASSHLGASGNEVYNEQFF. The CDR3 coding sequence is TGTGCCAGCAGCCACCTTGGGGCTAGCGGGAATGAAGTTTACAATGAGCAGTTCTTC.

The gene calls are TRBV30 and TRBJ1-1; no clear D gene. The CDR3 is made up of 12 amino acids. Germline V lookup: CDR1 GTSNPN, CDR2 SVGIG (reference sequence). V lost 3 bases and J lost 4, with 9 bases in between. CDR3 nucleotides: TGTGCCTGGAGAGATGGTTTCACTGAAGCTTTCTTT. Its translation: CAWRDGFTEAFF.

This sequence joins TRBV15 and TRBJ2-7; D gene ambiguous. Germline CDR1 is LNHNV and CDR2 is YYDKDF (reference sequence). V was cut by 1 base and J by 2 bases, with 18 bases left in between. This CDR3 is built from 17 residues. Here the CDR3 DNA reads TGTGCCACCAGCAGAGGTGGTGAAGGGCCCTCCGCCTACGAGCAGTACTTC. Translating gives CATSRGGEGPSAYEQYF.

The chain has TRBV27 and TRBJ1-2; maybe TRBD1 (5 bases). The CDR3 is 16 amino acids. In germline, CDR1 is MNHEY, CDR2 SMNVEV (reference sequence). Between the trimmed V and J ends, which lost 0 bases and 4 bases, there was a span of 15 bases. The CDR3 DNA sequence: TGTGCCAGCAGTTTATCGCCAGGGTCGGGCAGCTATGGCTACACCTTC. Translation: CASSLSPGSGSYGYTF.

The J gene is TRBJ2-7, the V gene TRBV5-1, with D hard to call. Trimming removed 0 bases at V and 3 bases at J, with 13 bases between. Germline CDR1 and CDR2: SGHRS and YFSETQ. The CDR3 is made up of 15 amino acids. CDR3 amino acids: CASSLADPRVYEQYF. CDR3 nucleotides: TGCGCCAGCAGCTTGGCCGACCCTCGGGTCTACGAGCAGTACTTC.

The genes are TRBV7-8 and TRBJ1-3, with D possibly being TRBD1 (5 bases). Per the germline V gene, CDR1 is SGHVS and CDR2 is FQNEAQ. V was clipped by 4 bases and J by 7 bases, with 11 bases between them. The CDR3 totals 13 residues. For the CDR3, the DNA is TGTGCCAGCAGCTCTAGACAGAGCAACACCATATATTTT. Translation: CASSSRQSNTIYF.

This chain connects TRBV10-1 to TRBJ2-5; 12 positions agree with TRBD2. The J call may be mistaken, given a closer DNA end match to TRBJ2-7. Germline CDR1 is WNHNN and CDR2 is SYGVQD (reference sequence). This CDR3 is built from 14 residues. In DNA form, the CDR3 reads TGCGCCAGCAGTACTAGCGGGAGGCCCTACGAGCAGTACTTC. It yields the protein CASSTSGRPYEQYF.

CDR3 sequence reads: CASSLSRGGDTEAFF. The CDR3 nucleotides read TGCGCCAGCAGCTTGAGTAGGGGAGGGGACACTGAAGCTTTCTTT. The J gene is TRBJ1-1, the V gene TRBV5-1; a possible D gene is TRBD1 (5 bases). Germline assignment: CDR1 SGHRS and CDR2 YFSETQ. V was shortened by 1 base and J by 3 bases, with 13 bases between the two germline ends. The length of the CDR3 is 15 residues. Based on the CDR3 plus reference TRBV5-1 and TRBJ1-1, the full variable domain is KAGVTQTPRYLIKTRGQQVTLSCSPISGHRSVSWYQQTPGQGLQFLFEYFSETQRNKGNFPGRFSGRQFSNSRSEMNVSTLELGDSALYLCASSLSRGGDTEAFFGQGTRLTVV.

The chain uses TRBV13 and TRBJ2-1; 13 bases are a match to TRBD2. This CDR3 is built from 15 residues. Germline assignment: CDR1 PRHDT and CDR2 FYEKMQ (reference sequence). V shed 3 bases, J shed 10 bases, and the junction held 6 bases outside the gene matches. The CDR3, as DNA: TGTGCCAGCAGCTTGGGCGGGACTAGCGGGAAGGAGCAGTTCTTC. Protein: CASSLGGTSGKEQFF.